This T cell receptor beta chain was retrieved from a study of Graves' ophthalmopathy and Graves' hyperthyroidism. Amplification of TCR beta CDR3 regions used RNA transcripts. RT-PCR with HTBI primers came first, then second-round multiplex PCR. TCRdb passed the multiplex PCR reads through MiXCR, listing each CDR3 protein once. This sample carries around 1.1 million distinct CDR3 sequences, roughly 35% of them seen once, and the ten largest clones take more than 9.5%. Trimming pared 0 bases from V and 7 bases from J, leaving 12 bases between. The CDR3 is made up of 14 amino acids. Germline CDR1 reads DFQATT; CDR2 reads SNEGSKA (reference sequence). This clonotype was seen at least ten times.

The TCR was taken from an adult man with Graves' hyperthyroidism. Sequencing used peripheral blood or thyroid tissue (not recorded which). The J gene is TRBJ1-4, the V gene TRBV20-1; D unclear. CDR3 region: CSARDSRSGEKLFF. Here the CDR3 DNA reads TGCAGTGCTAGAGATTCCCGATCAGGTGAAAAACTGTTTTTT.